This T cell receptor (beta chain) was captured by sequencing in a study of cytomegalovirus exposure and HLA in healthy donors. Trimming took off 7 bases at V and 5 bases at J, with 18 bases between the two ends. In germline, CDR1 is MNHEY, CDR2 SMNVEV (reference sequence). The CDR3 has 15 residues. Sequenced by immunoSEQ multiplex PCR; TCRdb stores in-frame clones only, minus some. The sample lists a few hundred thousand clones, 70% to 90% seen once, with under 0.85% in the top ten. The V gene is TRBV27, the J gene TRBJ2-1, with a tentative D call TRBD2 (5 bases). This clonotype was sampled from a young woman in good health and CMV-seronegative. The sample consisted of PBMCs. The CDR3, as DNA: TGTGCCAGCACCCCTCGGCTCTACGGGAACAATGAGCAGTTCTTC. Its protein is CASTPRLYGNNEQFF.